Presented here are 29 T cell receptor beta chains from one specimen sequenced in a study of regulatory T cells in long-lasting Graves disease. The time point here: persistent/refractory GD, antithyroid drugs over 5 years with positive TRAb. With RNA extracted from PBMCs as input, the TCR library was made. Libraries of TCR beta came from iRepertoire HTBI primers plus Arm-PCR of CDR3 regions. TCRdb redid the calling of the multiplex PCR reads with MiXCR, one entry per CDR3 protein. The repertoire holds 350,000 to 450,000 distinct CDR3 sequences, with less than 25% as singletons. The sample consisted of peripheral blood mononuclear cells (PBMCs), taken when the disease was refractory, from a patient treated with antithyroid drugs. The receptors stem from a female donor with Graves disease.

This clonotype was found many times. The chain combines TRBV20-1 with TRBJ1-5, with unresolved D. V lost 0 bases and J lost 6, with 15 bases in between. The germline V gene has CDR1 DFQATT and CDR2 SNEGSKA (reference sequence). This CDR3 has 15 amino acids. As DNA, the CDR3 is TGCAGTGCTAGAGACCCTCGGCTTGCGCGTCAGCCCCAGCATTTT. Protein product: CSARDPRLARQPQHF.

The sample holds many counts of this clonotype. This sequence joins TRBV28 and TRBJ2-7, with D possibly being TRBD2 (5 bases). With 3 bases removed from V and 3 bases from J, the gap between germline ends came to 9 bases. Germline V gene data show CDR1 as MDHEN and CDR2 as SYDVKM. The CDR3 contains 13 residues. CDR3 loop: CASSFPGSYEQYF. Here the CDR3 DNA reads TGTGCCAGCAGTTTTCCTGGGAGCTACGAGCAGTACTTC.

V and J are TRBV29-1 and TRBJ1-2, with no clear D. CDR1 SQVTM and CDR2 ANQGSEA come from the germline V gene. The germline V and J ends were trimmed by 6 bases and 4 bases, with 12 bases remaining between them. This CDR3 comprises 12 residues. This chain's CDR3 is CSVVDLGYGYTF. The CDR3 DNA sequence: TGCAGCGTCGTCGACTTGGGCTATGGCTACACCTTC. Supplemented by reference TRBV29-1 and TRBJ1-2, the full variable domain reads SAVISQKPSRDICQRGTSLTIQCQVDSQVTMMFWYRQQPGQSLTLIATANQGSEATYESGFVIDKFPISRPNLTFSTLTVSNMSPEDSSIYLCSVVDLGYGYTFGSGTRLTVV.

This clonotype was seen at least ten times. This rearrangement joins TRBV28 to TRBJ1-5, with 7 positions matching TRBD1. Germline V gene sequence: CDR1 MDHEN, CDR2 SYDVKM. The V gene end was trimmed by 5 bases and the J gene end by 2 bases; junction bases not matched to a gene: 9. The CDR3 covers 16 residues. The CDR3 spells CASSHHRGSGNQPQHF. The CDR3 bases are TGTGCCAGCAGTCACCACAGGGGTAGTGGCAATCAGCCCCAGCATTTT.

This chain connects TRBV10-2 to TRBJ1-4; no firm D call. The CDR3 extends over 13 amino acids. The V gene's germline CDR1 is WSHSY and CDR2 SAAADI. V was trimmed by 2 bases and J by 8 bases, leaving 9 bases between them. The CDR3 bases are TGCGCCAGCAGTGAGAGGAGGAAGGAAAAACTGTTTTTT. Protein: CASSERRKEKLFF.

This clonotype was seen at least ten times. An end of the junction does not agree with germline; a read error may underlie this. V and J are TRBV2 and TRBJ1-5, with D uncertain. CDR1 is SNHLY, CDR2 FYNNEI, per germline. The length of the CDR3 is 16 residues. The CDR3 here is CASSEEYPTNGQPQHF. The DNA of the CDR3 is TGTGCCAGCAGCGAAGAATACCCGACGAACGGTCAGCCCCAGCATTTT.

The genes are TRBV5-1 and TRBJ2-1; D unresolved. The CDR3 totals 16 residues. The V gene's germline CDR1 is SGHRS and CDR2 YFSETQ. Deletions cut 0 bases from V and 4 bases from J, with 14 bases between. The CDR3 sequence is CASSLGDLGRYNEQFF. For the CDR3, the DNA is TGCGCCAGCAGCTTGGGAGACCTTGGACGTTACAATGAGCAGTTCTTC.

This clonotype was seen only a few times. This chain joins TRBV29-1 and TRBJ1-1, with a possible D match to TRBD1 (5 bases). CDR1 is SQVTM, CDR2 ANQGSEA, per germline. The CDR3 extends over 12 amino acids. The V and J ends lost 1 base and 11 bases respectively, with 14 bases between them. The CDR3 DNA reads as TGCAGCGTTGAAGGGGCCACGCGGGGGGCTTTCTTT. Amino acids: CSVEGATRGAFF. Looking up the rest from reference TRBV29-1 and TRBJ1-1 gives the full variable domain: SAVISQKPSRDICQRGTSLTIQCQVDSQVTMMFWYRQQPGQSLTLIATANQGSEATYESGFVIDKFPISRPNLTFSTLTVSNMSPEDSSIYLCSVEGATRGAFFGQGTRLTVV.

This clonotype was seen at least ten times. CDR3 residues: CASSIGPNTEAFF. CDR3 DNA: TGTGCCAGCAGTATAGGCCCGAACACTGAAGCTTTCTTT. This sequence joins TRBV28 and TRBJ1-1; no firm D call. CDR1 and CDR2 from the germline V gene are MDHEN and SYDVKM. This CDR3 region has 13 residues. Deletions cut 5 bases from V and 1 base from J, with 8 bases between.

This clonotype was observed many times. CDR3 in DNA: TGTGCCAGCAGTGTCACAGGGACCGGGGAGCTGTTTTTT. This codes for CASSVTGTGELFF. The chain uses TRBV27 and TRBJ2-2, with a weak D call TRBD1 (6 bases). The CDR3 has 13 residues. Trimming took off 5 bases at V and 5 bases at J, with 9 bases between the two ends. Germline loops: CDR1 MNHEY, CDR2 SMNVEV (reference sequence).

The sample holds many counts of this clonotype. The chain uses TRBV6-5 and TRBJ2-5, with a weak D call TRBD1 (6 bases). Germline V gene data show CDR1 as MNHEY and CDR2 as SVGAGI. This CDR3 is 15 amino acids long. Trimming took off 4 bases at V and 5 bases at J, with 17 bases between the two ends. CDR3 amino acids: CASSSYRDMAETQYF. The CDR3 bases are TGTGCCAGCAGTTCATACAGGGATATGGCTGAGACCCAGTACTTC.

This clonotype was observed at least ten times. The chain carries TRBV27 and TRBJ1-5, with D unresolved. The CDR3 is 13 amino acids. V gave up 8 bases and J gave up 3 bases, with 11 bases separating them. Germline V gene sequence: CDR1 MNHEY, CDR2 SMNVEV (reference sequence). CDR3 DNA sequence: TGTGCCAGCGCAAGACATACCAATCAGCCCCAGCATTTT. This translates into CASARHTNQPQHF.

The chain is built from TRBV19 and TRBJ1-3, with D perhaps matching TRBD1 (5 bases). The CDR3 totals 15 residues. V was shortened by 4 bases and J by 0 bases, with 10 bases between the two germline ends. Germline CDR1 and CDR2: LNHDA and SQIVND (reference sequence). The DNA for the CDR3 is TGTGCCAGTAGTACCAAGGGGAACTCTGGAAACACCATATATTTT. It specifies CASSTKGNSGNTIYF.

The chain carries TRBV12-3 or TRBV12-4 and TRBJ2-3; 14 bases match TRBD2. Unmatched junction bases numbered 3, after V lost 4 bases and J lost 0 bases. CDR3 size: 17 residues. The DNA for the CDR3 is TGTGCCAGCAGTTCGCGACTAGCGGGAGGGAGCACAGATACGCAGTATTTT. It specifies CASSSRLAGGSTDTQYF.

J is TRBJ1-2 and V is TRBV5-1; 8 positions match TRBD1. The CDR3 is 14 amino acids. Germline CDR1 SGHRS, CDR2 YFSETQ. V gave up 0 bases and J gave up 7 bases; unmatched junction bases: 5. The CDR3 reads CASSLDRGGPGYTF. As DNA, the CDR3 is TGCGCCAGCAGCTTGGACAGGGGGGGGCCTGGCTACACCTTC.

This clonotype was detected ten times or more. DNA for the CDR3: TGTGCCAGCACCCCGGGAGTGGGTCCCCAGCATTTT. Residues: CASTPGVGPQHF. The rearrangement uses TRBV12-3 or TRBV12-4 and TRBJ1-5; D unresolved. The CDR3 covers 12 residues. Trimming cost V 7 bases and J 10 bases, with 14 bases left between them.

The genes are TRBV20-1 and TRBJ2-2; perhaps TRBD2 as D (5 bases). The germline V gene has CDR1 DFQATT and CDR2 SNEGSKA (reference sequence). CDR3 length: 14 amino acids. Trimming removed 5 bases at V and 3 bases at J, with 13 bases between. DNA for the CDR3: TGCAGTGCTCCCGGGATTAGTTACACCGGGGAGCTGTTTTTT. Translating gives CSAPGISYTGELFF.

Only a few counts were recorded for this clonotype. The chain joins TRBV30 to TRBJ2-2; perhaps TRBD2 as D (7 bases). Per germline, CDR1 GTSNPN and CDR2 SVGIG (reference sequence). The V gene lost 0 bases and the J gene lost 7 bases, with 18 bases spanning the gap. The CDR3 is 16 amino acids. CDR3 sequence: CAWSVQFGGRVGELFF. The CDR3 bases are TGTGCCTGGAGTGTACAATTCGGGGGGCGGGTCGGGGAGCTGTTTTTT.

In nucleotides, the CDR3 is TGTGCCAGCAGCTTAGTTAGCGGGGTTTCCTACAATGAGCAGTTCTTC. Translating it yields CASSLVSGVSYNEQFF. The chain joins TRBV7-6 to TRBJ2-1; TRBD2 aligns across 8 bases. In germline, CDR1 is SGHVS, CDR2 FNYEAQ. The CDR3 loop spans 16 amino acids. V was pared by 1 base and J by 1 base, with 3 bases of the junction left unmatched.

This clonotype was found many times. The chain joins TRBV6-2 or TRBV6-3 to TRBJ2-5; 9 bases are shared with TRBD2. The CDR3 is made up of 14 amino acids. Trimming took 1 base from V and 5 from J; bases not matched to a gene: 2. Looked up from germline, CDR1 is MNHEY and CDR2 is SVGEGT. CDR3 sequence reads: CASSYFTSGETQYF. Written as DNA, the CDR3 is TGTGCCAGCAGTTACTTTACTAGCGGGGAGACCCAGTACTTC.

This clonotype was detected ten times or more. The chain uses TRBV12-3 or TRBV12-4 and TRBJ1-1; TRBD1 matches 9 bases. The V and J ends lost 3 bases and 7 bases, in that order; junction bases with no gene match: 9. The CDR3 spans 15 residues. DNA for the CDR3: TGTGCCAGCAGTTTTGGGGGACAGGGCGTCGGTGAAGCTTTCTTT. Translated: CASSFGGQGVGEAFF.

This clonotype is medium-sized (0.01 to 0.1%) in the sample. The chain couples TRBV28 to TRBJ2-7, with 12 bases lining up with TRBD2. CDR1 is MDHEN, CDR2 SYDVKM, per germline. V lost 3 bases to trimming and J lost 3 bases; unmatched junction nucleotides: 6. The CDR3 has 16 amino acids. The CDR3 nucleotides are TGTGCCAGCAGTTTTGGAACTAGCGGGAGGAACTACGAGCAGTACTTC. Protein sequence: CASSFGTSGRNYEQYF.

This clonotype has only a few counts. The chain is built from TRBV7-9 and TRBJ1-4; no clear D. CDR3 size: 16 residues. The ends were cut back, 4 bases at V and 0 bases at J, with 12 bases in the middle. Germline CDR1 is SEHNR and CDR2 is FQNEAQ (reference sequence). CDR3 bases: TGTGCCAGCAGCTGGTCGGGGTTTGCAACTAATGAAAAACTGTTTTTT. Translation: CASSWSGFATNEKLFF.

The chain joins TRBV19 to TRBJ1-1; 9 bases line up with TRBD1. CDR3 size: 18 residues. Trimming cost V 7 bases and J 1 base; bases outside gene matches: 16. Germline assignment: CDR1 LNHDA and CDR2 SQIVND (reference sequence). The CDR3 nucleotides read TGTGCCAGTAATGCCCCACAGGGGGCAGGAGGTGGGAACACTGAAGCTTTCTTT. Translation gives CASNAPQGAGGGNTEAFF.

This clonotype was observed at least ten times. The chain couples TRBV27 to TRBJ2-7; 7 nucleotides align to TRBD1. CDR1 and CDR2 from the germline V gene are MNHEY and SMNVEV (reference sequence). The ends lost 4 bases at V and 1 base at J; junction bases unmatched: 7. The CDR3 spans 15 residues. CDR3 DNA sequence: TGTGCCAGCAGTTCCAAGACAGGGTTTTCCTACGAGCAGTACTTC. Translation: CASSSKTGFSYEQYF.

DNA for the CDR3: TGTGCCAGCAGTGGAGCGGGGGCCTACTACGAGCAGTACTTC. Protein sequence: CASSGAGAYYEQYF. This sequence joins TRBV25-1 and TRBJ2-7, with 8 nucleotides matching TRBD2. Germline V lookup: CDR1 MGHDK, CDR2 SYGVNS. This CDR3 is 14 amino acids long. Trimming removed 4 bases from V and 3 bases from J; junction bases left unmatched: 5.

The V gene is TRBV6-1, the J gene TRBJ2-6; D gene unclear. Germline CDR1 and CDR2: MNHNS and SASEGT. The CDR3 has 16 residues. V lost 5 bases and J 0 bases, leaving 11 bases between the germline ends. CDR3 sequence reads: CASSLMEASGANVLTF. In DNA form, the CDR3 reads TGTGCCAGCAGTCTTATGGAAGCCTCTGGGGCCAACGTCCTGACTTTC.

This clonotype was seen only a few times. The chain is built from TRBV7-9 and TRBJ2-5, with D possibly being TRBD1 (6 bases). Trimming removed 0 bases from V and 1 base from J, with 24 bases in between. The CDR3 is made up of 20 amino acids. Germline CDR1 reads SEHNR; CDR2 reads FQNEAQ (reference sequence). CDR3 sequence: CASSLAVGGPSPTVQETQYF. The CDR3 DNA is TGTGCCAGCAGCTTAGCAGTTGGGGGCCCGTCCCCAACGGTCCAAGAGACCCAGTACTTC.

CDR3: CASSLRGPGEQYF. In DNA form, the CDR3 reads TGTGCCAGCAGCCTCAGGGGTCCGGGGGAGCAGTACTTC. The J gene is TRBJ2-7, the V gene TRBV7-2; weak D call: TRBD1 (6 bases). The CDR3 sequence is 13 residues long. The V gene lost 5 bases and the J gene lost 7 bases, with 15 bases spanning the gap. Germline CDR1 and CDR2: SGHTA and FQGNSA.